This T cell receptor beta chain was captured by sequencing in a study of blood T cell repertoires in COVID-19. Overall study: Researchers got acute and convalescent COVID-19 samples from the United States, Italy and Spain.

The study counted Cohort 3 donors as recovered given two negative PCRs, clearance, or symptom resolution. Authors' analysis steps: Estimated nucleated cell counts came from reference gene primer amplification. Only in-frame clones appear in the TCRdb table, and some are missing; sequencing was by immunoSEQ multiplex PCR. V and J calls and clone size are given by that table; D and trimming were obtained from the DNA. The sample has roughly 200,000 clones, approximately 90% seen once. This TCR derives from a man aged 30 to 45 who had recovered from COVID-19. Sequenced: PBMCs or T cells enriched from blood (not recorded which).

The DNA for the CDR3 is TGTGCCAGCAGCCCCTCTAGCGGGGGGGTTTTATACGAGCAGTACTTC. It encodes CASSPSSGGVLYEQYF. The rearrangement joins TRBV7-9 to TRBJ2-7; the match to TRBD2 covers 12 bases. Trimming at V came to 5 bases and at J to 4 bases, leaving 9 bases not matched to a gene. In germline, CDR1 is SEHNR, CDR2 FQNEAQ (reference sequence). This CDR3 contains 16 residues.